The source of this T cell receptor beta chain is a study of blood T cell repertoires in COVID-19. Profiled with immunoSEQ multiplex PCR; TCRdb holds only in-frame clones, not every one. This repertoire shows roughly 150,000 clones, 78% found once; its top ten account for roughly 14%. Germline-derived CDR1 and CDR2 are MNHNS and SASEGT. V lost 2 bases, J lost 7 bases, and 11 bases stayed unmatched. The CDR3 extends over 15 amino acids. The clonotype comes from a woman aged 80 or older with acute or convalescent COVID-19. The source material was peripheral blood. V is TRBV6-1 and J is TRBJ2-7, with 7 nucleotides matching TRBD1. The CDR3 protein is CASSEPGTASLEQYF. In DNA, the CDR3 is TGTGCCAGCAGTGAACCTGGGACAGCTAGTCTTGAGCAGTACTTC.